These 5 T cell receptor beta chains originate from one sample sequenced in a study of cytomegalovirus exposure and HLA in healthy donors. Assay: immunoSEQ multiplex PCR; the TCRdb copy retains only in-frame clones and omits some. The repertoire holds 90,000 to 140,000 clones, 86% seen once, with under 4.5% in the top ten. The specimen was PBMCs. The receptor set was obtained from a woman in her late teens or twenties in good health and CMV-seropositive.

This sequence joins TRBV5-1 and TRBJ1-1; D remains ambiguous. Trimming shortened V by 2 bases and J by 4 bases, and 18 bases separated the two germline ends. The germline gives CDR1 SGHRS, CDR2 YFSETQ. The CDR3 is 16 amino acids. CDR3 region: CASSLRSQGRSTEAFF. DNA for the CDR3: TGCGCCAGCAGCTTACGATCGCAAGGCCGGAGCACTGAAGCTTTCTTT.

The CDR3 loop is CASSVGAGGYNSPLHF. In DNA form, the CDR3 reads TGTGCCAGCAGCGTAGGGGCAGGGGGCTACAATTCACCCCTCCACTTT. V is TRBV9 and J is TRBJ1-6; 8 positions agree with TRBD1. After removal of 0 bases from V and 7 bases from J, the junction contained 6 bases not matched to a gene. This CDR3 comprises 16 residues. Germline-derived CDR1 and CDR2 are SGDLS and YYNGEE.

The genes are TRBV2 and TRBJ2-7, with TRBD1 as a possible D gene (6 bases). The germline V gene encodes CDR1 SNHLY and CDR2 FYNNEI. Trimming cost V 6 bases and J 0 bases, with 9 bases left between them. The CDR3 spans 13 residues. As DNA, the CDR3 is TGTGCCAGCAGGGGGGCGAGCTCCTACGAGCAGTACTTC. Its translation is CASRGASSYEQYF.

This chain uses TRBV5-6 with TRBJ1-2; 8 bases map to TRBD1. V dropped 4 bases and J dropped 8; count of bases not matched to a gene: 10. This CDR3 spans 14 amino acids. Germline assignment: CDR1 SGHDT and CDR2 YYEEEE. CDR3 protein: CASSIDRGRGGYTF. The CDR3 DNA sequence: TGTGCCAGCAGCATAGACAGGGGACGTGGGGGCTACACCTTC.

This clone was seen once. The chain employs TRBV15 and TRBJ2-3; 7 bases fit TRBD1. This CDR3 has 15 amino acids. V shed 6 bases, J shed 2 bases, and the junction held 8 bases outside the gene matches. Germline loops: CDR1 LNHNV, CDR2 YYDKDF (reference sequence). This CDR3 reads CATRVKGAITDTQYF. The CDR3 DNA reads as TGTGCCACCAGGGTAAAGGGGGCTATCACAGATACGCAGTATTTT.